Presented here are 25 T cell receptor beta chains from one specimen sequenced in a study of blood T cell repertoires in COVID-19. Assay: immunoSEQ multiplex PCR; the TCRdb copy retains only in-frame clones and omits some. The sample yields about half a million clones, 80% to 90% seen once. The sequencing input was peripheral blood. The receptors were sampled from a human donor in a cohort sampled during active COVID-19.

This clone was recorded once. The chain has TRBV19 and TRBJ2-2, with 10 bases matching TRBD2. Germline assignment: CDR1 LNHDA and CDR2 SQIVND (reference sequence). V shed 10 bases and J 6 bases; nucleotides not matched to a gene: 14. The CDR3 extends over 16 amino acids. CDR3 bases: TGTGCCACAAACCGGCTAGCGGGAGTCTACGCCGGGGAGCTGTTTTTT. Translation gives CATNRLAGVYAGELFF.

The rearrangement joins TRBV5-4 to TRBJ1-3, with D unresolved. This CDR3 spans 13 amino acids. Trimming shortened V by 0 bases and J by 7 bases, and 8 bases separated the two germline ends. CDR1 SGHNT and CDR2 YYREEE come from the germline V gene (reference sequence). The CDR3 sequence is CASSLASGNTIYF. Written as DNA, the CDR3 is TGTGCCAGCAGCTTGGCATCGGGGAACACCATATATTTT.

This clone was recorded once. The chain has TRBV7-2 and TRBJ2-7; weak D call: TRBD2 (5 bases). This CDR3 contains 14 residues. The germline V gene encodes CDR1 SGHTA and CDR2 FQGNSA. V was cut by 1 base and J by 3 bases, with 10 bases left in between. Written as DNA, the CDR3 is TGTGCCAGCAGCTTAGTTCTAGCTAACTACGAGCAGTACTTC. As protein: CASSLVLANYEQYF.

This clone was seen a single time. J is TRBJ2-1 and V is TRBV6-4; 16 nucleotides align to TRBD2. V was pared by 4 bases and J by 12 bases, with 9 bases of the junction left unmatched. This CDR3 spans 16 amino acids. CDR1 and CDR2 (germline): MRHNA, SNTAGT. The CDR3 DNA reads TGTGCCAGCAGTGTCACCGGGACTAGCGGGAGGGCCGGGCAGTTCTTC. As protein: CASSVTGTSGRAGQFF.

This chain links TRBV28 with TRBJ1-2; D remains ambiguous. The CDR3 runs to 15 residues. Between the trimmed V and J ends, which lost 2 bases and 0 bases, there was a span of 10 bases. Germline V lookup: CDR1 MDHEN, CDR2 SYDVKM. The CDR3 DNA is TGTGCCAGCAGTTTAGATCACAGAACTAACTATGGCTACACCTTC. Protein: CASSLDHRTNYGYTF.

The sample holds a few counts of this clone. The chain is built from TRBV12-3 or TRBV12-4 and TRBJ1-2, with 7 bases fitting TRBD1. V lost 7 bases, J lost 2 bases, and 4 bases stayed unmatched. The CDR3 extends over 13 amino acids. The CDR3 region has the DNA TGTGCCAGCACCAGGGGACAGAACTATGGCTACACCTTC. Encoded protein: CASTRGQNYGYTF.

V gene TRBV19 combines with J gene TRBJ1-4; tentatively, D is TRBD1 (6 bases). The germline V gene has CDR1 LNHDA and CDR2 SQIVND (reference sequence). Trimming left V 4 bases short and J 3 bases short, with 15 bases between. CDR3 size: 16 residues. CDR3 loop: CASSNPTGSSNEKLFF. CDR3 bases: TGTGCCAGTAGTAACCCAACAGGGAGCTCTAATGAAAAACTGTTTTTT. The whole variable domain, remainder taken from reference TRBV19 and TRBJ1-4, is DGGITQSPKYLFRKEGQNVTLSCEQNLNHDAMYWYRQDPGQGLRLIYYSQIVNDFQKGDIAEGYSVSREKKESFPLTVTSAQKNPTAFYLCASSNPTGSSNEKLFFGSGTQLSVL.

The CDR3 bases are TGTGCCAGTGGGAGAACTAATGAAAAACTGTTTTTT. It yields the protein CASGRTNEKLFF. The genes are TRBV19 and TRBJ1-4; unclear D gene. CDR1 and CDR2 (germline): LNHDA, SQIVND (reference sequence). The CDR3 consists of 12 residues. Deletions cut 8 bases from V and 1 base from J, with 5 bases between.

CDR3: CASTDSSFNEQFF. The CDR3 coding sequence is TGTGCCAGCACCGACAGCTCTTTCAATGAGCAGTTCTTC. The rearrangement uses TRBV6-6 and TRBJ2-1; tentative D call: TRBD1 (5 bases). Germline V gene data show CDR1 as MNHNY and CDR2 as SVGAGI (reference sequence). This CDR3 is 13 amino acids long. V lost 7 bases and J 6 bases, leaving 13 bases between the germline ends.

The V and J genes are TRBV6-4 and TRBJ1-2; 7 bases agree with TRBD1. CDR1 is MRHNA, CDR2 SNTAGT, per germline. Unmatched junction bases numbered 20, after V lost 6 bases and J lost 4 bases. The CDR3 loop spans 18 amino acids. CDR3 bases: TGTGCCAGCAGGACAGGGCCCCGGATTCCGCGAGCCTTCTATGGCTACACCTTC. Its protein is CASRTGPRIPRAFYGYTF.

This rearrangement joins TRBV11-2 to TRBJ2-7; D remains ambiguous. The CDR3 consists of 14 residues. V was pared by 8 bases and J by 2 bases, with 16 bases between. Germline loops: CDR1 SGHAT, CDR2 FQNNGV. The CDR3 spells CASGPAQRTYEQYF. CDR3 bases: TGTGCCAGCGGCCCCGCCCAGCGAACCTACGAGCAGTACTTC. Full variable domain (remainder filled in from reference TRBV11-2 and TRBJ2-7): EAGVAQSPRYKIIEKRQSVAFWCNPISGHATLYWYQQILGQGPKLLIQFQNNGVVDDSQLPKDRFSAERLKGVDSTLKIQPAKLEDSAVYLCASGPAQRTYEQYFGPGTRLTVT.

This clone has just one count. The chain couples TRBV24-1 to TRBJ2-3; a possible D gene is TRBD2 (5 bases). This CDR3 is 15 amino acids long. Deletions cut 7 bases from V and 2 bases from J, with 15 bases between. CDR1 and CDR2 from the germline V gene are KGHDR and SFDVKD. The CDR3 reads CATRPGNPATDTQYF. CDR3 bases: TGTGCCACCAGGCCCGGGAACCCAGCCACAGATACGCAGTATTTT.

The rearrangement uses TRBV6-1 and TRBJ1-2; D is uncertain. Between the trimmed V and J ends, which lost 1 base and 4 bases, there was a span of 10 bases. Germline V gene lookup returns CDR1 MNHNS and CDR2 SASEGT. The CDR3 extends over 14 amino acids. The CDR3 here is CASSEESWSYGYTF. As DNA, the CDR3 is TGTGCCAGCAGTGAAGAAAGTTGGAGCTATGGCTACACCTTC.

The rearrangement joins TRBV5-1 to TRBJ2-1; 13 bases match TRBD2. This CDR3 spans 17 amino acids. J was trimmed by 0 bases and V by 4 bases; bases with no gene match: 4. Per germline, CDR1 SGHRS and CDR2 YFSETQ. The CDR3 nucleotides are TGCGCCAGCAGCCTAGGACTAGCGGGAGACTCCTACAATGAGCAGTTCTTC. Its translation is CASSLGLAGDSYNEQFF.

This clone was counted a few times. J is TRBJ1-5 and V is TRBV19; tentative D call: TRBD1 (6 bases). Germline V gives CDR1 LNHDA, CDR2 SQIVND (reference sequence). The V end was cut by 0 bases, the J end by 7 bases, with 13 bases between. The CDR3 has 15 amino acids. The CDR3 DNA follows: TGTGCCAGTAGTATAGAGTGGGTGCAGGGGCAGCCCCAGCATTTT. It codes for CASSIEWVQGQPQHF.

J is TRBJ1-1 and V is TRBV19; D call uncertain. Germline V lookup: CDR1 LNHDA, CDR2 SQIVND (reference sequence). Trimming removed 4 bases at V and 6 bases at J, with 15 bases between. The CDR3 extends over 14 amino acids. The CDR3, as DNA: TGTGCCAGTAGTACTGATTCAATTGTAGCTGAAGCTTTCTTT. This encodes CASSTDSIVAEAFF.

This chain links TRBV6-5 with TRBJ1-2, with 9 positions matching TRBD1. The trim removed 5 bases at V and 4 bases at J, leaving 5 bases unmatched. Germline lookup yields CDR1 MNHEY and CDR2 SVGAGI. The CDR3 consists of 14 residues. DNA for the CDR3: TGTGCCAGCAGTAAGACAGGGGGAGGCTATGGCTACACCTTC. It encodes CASSKTGGGYGYTF.

The V gene is TRBV28, the J gene TRBJ1-1; 9 bases match TRBD1. J gave up 7 bases and V 5 bases, and 14 bases lay outside the gene matches. Germline V gene sequence: CDR1 MDHEN, CDR2 SYDVKM. This CDR3 contains 16 residues. CDR3: CASSVTGGMQRGEAFF. Written as DNA, the CDR3 is TGTGCCAGCAGTGTAACAGGGGGCATGCAGAGGGGTGAAGCTTTCTTT.

V gene TRBV2 combines with J gene TRBJ2-7; D not resolved. CDR1 is SNHLY, CDR2 FYNNEI, per germline. CDR3 length equals 12 residues. Trimming pared 3 bases from V and 5 bases from J, leaving 8 bases between. The CDR3 reads CASSDVLNEQYF. DNA of the CDR3: TGTGCCAGCAGTGACGTACTGAACGAGCAGTACTTC.

The V gene is TRBV7-6, the J gene TRBJ1-2, with D unclear. The CDR3 runs to 15 residues. From germline, CDR1 is SGHVS and CDR2 FNYEAQ. V lost 1 base and J 0 bases, leaving 9 bases between the germline ends. The CDR3 here is CASSLGGQANYGYTF. In nucleotides, the CDR3 is TGTGCCAGCAGCTTAGGCGGCCAAGCTAACTATGGCTACACCTTC.

The chain combines TRBV28 with TRBJ1-2; D is perhaps TRBD1 (6 bases). This CDR3 comprises 13 residues. The V end was cut by 8 bases, the J end by 4 bases, with 14 bases between. Germline V gene sequence: CDR1 MDHEN, CDR2 SYDVKM. The CDR3 DNA sequence: TGTGCCAGCCACCGGACAGCCCTCTATGGCTACACCTTC. Amino acid sequence: CASHRTALYGYTF.

A note on this clone: Other DNA sequences in the sample encode the same CDR3. In DNA form, the CDR3 reads TGTGCCTGGAGCCCGCGGGAGACCCAGTACTTC. Translating it yields CAWSPRETQYF. This rearrangement joins TRBV30 to TRBJ2-5; D gene ambiguous. V lost 3 bases, J lost 5 bases, and 7 bases lay in between. The CDR3 has 11 residues. Germline CDR1 is GTSNPN and CDR2 is SVGIG (reference sequence). Full variable domain (missing parts from reference TRBV30 and TRBJ2-5): SQTIHQWPATLVQPVGSPLSLECTVEGTSNPNLYWYRQAAGRGLQLLFYSVGIGQISSEVPQNLSASRPQDRQFILSSKKLLLSDSGFYLCAWSPRETQYFGPGTRLLVL.

The chain is built from TRBV9 and TRBJ2-3; 10 bases line up with TRBD2. CDR3 length equals 17 residues. Germline values: CDR1 SGDLS, CDR2 YYNGEE. The ends lost 0 bases at V and 2 bases at J; junction bases unmatched: 6. CDR3: CASSVEVAGGTTDTQYF. CDR3 sequence (DNA): TGTGCCAGCAGCGTAGAAGTAGCGGGAGGCACCACAGATACGCAGTATTTT.

This clone was counted a single time. The rearrangement joins TRBV3-1 (or the pseudogene TRBV3-2) to TRBJ2-5; 8 bases map to TRBD2. Germline V CDR1 and CDR2: LGHDT, YNNKEL (reference sequence). With 5 bases clipped from V and 5 bases from J, the junction kept 7 bases outside the gene matches. This CDR3 region has 14 residues. The DNA for the CDR3 is TGTGCCAGCAGCAAAAGCGGGAGTAGTGAGACCCAGTACTTC. It codes for CASSKSGSSETQYF.

The gene calls are TRBV7-3 and TRBJ2-2; D unresolved. The CDR3 runs to 16 residues. Germline V gives CDR1 SGHTA, CDR2 FQGTGA. The V end lost 2 bases, the J end lost 1 base, and 11 bases lay between the germline ends. The CDR3 DNA reads TGTGCCAGCAGCTTAGTTAGCCCTAAGAACACCGGGGAGCTGTTTTTT. It encodes CASSLVSPKNTGELFF.